A single sample is the source of the 11 T cell receptor beta chains below, sequenced in a study of identical twins (TCRdb year 2016). Receptors were amplified or captured by 5' RACE. The instrument was an Illumina HiSeq 2000. TCRdb took the public reads, trimmed them with fastp at Q25, ran MiXCR for clone calling and kept in-frame beta chains. Each entry is one CDR3 protein sequence, shown with its most common DNA and genes. Counted in this sample were approximately 140,000 distinct CDR3 sequences; under 4.5% of them appeared once. Of the sample, 8.1% is held by the ten largest clones. Sequenced material: memory T cells sorted from blood. This sample's cell subset or site label indicates: CD45RO+ enriched T cells. Every receptor here comes from a man between 18 and 35 years old in good health.

Concerning this clonotype itself: A read error is possible here, since a much larger clone lies one base away. V gene TRBV28 combines with J gene TRBJ2-7, with D possibly TRBD2 on 5 matching bases. CDR3 length: 13 amino acids. V was pared by 3 bases and J by 7 bases, with 13 bases between. The germline CDR1 and CDR2 sequences are MDHEN and SYDVKM. The CDR3 DNA follows: TGTGCCAGCAGTTTCACAATCACGGGGGAGCAGTACTTC. It codes for CASSFTITGEQYF.

In its sample, this clonotype was seen many times. V and J are TRBV15 and TRBJ1-5; 7 bases are shared with TRBD1. Trimming took 4 bases from V and 10 from J; bases not matched to a gene: 13. The CDR3 spans 15 residues. Germline V lookup: CDR1 LNHNV, CDR2 YYDKDF (reference sequence). The CDR3 loop reads CATSTESGTDSPQHF. The CDR3 DNA follows: TGTGCCACCAGCACAGAGTCCGGGACAGACAGCCCCCAGCATTTT.

This clonotype was counted many times. V gene TRBV29-1 combines with J gene TRBJ2-2; possibly TRBD2 for D (5 bases). The germline gives CDR1 SQVTM, CDR2 ANQGSEA. V was pared by 4 bases and J by 8 bases, with 8 bases between. The CDR3 runs to 11 residues. DNA of the CDR3: TGCAGCGTTGCTGGGAGTGGGGAGCTGTTTTTT. As protein: CSVAGSGELFF.

This clonotype was seen ten or more times. The V and J genes are TRBV7-3 and TRBJ1-1; D uncertain. V gave up 3 bases and J gave up 2 bases, with 7 bases separating them. CDR1 and CDR2 from the germline V gene are SGHTA and FQGTGA. This CDR3 is 13 amino acids long. CDR3 DNA: TGTGCCAGCAGCTTGGGCTACAACACTGAAGCTTTCTTT. This codes for CASSLGYNTEAFF. Full variable domain (outside the CDR3, taken from reference TRBV7-3 and TRBJ1-1): GAGVSQTPSNKVTEKGKYVELRCDPISGHTALYWYRQSLGQGPEFLIYFQGTGAADDSGLPNDRFFAVRPEGSVSTLKIQRTERGDSAVYLCASSLGYNTEAFFGQGTRLTVV.

At least ten counts were recorded for this clonotype. The CDR3 protein is CASSVDYFYNEQFF. The CDR3 DNA reads as TGTGCCAGCAGCGTGGACTACTTCTACAATGAGCAGTTCTTC. This chain joins TRBV7-2 and TRBJ2-1, with a weak D call TRBD2 (6 bases). The CDR3 extends over 14 amino acids. Germline CDR1 is SGHTA and CDR2 is FQGNSA. V was cut by 5 bases and J by 3 bases, with 11 bases left in between.

This clonotype was counted many times. The chain recombines TRBV13 with TRBJ1-1; D remains unclear. Trimming cost V 5 bases and J 4 bases, with 8 bases left between them. The CDR3 totals 12 residues. Germline CDR1 PRHDT, CDR2 FYEKMQ (reference sequence). CDR3 coding DNA: TGTGCCAGCAGCGGACGAGGCACTGAAGCTTTCTTT. Encoded protein: CASSGRGTEAFF.

The sample holds many counts of this clonotype. Written as DNA, the CDR3 is TGCAGTGCTAGAGAGGAAACAGGGGAGGATGAGCAGTTCTTC. It is translated as CSAREETGEDEQFF. The rearrangement uses TRBV20-1 and TRBJ2-1; D possibly corresponds to TRBD1 (7 bases). Germline lookup yields CDR1 DFQATT and CDR2 SNEGSKA (reference sequence). V was shortened by 0 bases and J by 8 bases, with 14 bases between the two germline ends. CDR3 length equals 14 residues.

In its sample, this clonotype was seen many times. This sequence joins TRBV28 and TRBJ2-3; 13 nucleotides line up with TRBD2. The CDR3 is made up of 15 amino acids. Germline CDR1 is MDHEN and CDR2 is SYDVKM. Unmatched junction bases numbered 3, after V lost 6 bases and J lost 3 bases. CDR3 bases: TGTGCCAGCAGGAGACTAGCGGGAGGTACAGATACGCAGTATTTT. Protein sequence: CASRRLAGGTDTQYF.

This clonotype was counted many times. This chain connects TRBV18 to TRBJ1-5; no firm D call. In germline, CDR1 is KGHSH, CDR2 LQKENI. Trimming took 3 bases from V and 9 from J, leaving 15 bases between them. The CDR3 totals 14 residues. CDR3 DNA: TGTGCCAGCTCACCTTCGGAGGGCTTGGGGCCCCAGCATTTT. Its translation: CASSPSEGLGPQHF.

In this sample, this clonotype turned up many times. The rearrangement links TRBV20-1 to TRBJ1-1; maybe TRBD1 (6 bases). Germline V gives CDR1 DFQATT, CDR2 SNEGSKA (reference sequence). This CDR3 spans 14 amino acids. This chain's CDR3 is CRTSAGDKNTEAFF. CDR3 bases: TGCAGAACCTCGGCAGGGGACAAGAACACTGAAGCTTTCTTT.

This clonotype was detected many times. V and J are TRBV29-1 and TRBJ2-5; 8 bases map to TRBD2. Trimming at V came to 6 bases and at J to 0 bases, leaving 6 bases not matched to a gene. Per the germline V gene, CDR1 is SQVTM and CDR2 is ANQGSEA. This CDR3 spans 14 amino acids. The CDR3 spells CSVGRGAYQETQYF. The CDR3 DNA reads as TGCAGCGTGGGGCGGGGGGCCTACCAAGAGACCCAGTACTTC.